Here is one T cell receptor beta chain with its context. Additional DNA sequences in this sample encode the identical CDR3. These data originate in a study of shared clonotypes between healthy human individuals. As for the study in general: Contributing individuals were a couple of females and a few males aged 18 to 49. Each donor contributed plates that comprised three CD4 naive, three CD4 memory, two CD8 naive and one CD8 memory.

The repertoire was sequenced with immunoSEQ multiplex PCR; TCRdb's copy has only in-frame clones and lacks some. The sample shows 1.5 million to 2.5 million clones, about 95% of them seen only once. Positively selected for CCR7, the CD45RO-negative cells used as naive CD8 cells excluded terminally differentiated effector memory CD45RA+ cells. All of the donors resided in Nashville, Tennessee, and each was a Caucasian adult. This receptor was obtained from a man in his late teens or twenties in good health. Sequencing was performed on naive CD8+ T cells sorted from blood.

CDR3 protein: CASSLLAGSTDTQYF. The CDR3 DNA follows: TGTGCCAGCAGCTTACTAGCGGGAAGCACAGATACGCAGTATTTT. The V gene is TRBV11-2, the J gene TRBJ2-3; 9 bases are shared with TRBD2. The CDR3 contains 15 residues. With V trimmed by 2 bases and J by 0 bases, 0 bases remained unmatched. Germline assignment: CDR1 SGHAT and CDR2 FQNNGV. Filled out from reference TRBV11-2 and TRBJ2-3, the complete variable domain reads EAGVAQSPRYKIIEKRQSVAFWCNPISGHATLYWYQQILGQGPKLLIQFQNNGVVDDSQLPKDRFSAERLKGVDSTLKIQPAKLEDSAVYLCASSLLAGSTDTQYFGPGTRLTVL.